Included here is one TCR beta chain sequence, with context. Its antigen remains unidentified. This sample stems from a study of OX40 agonist ivuxolimab in advanced cancers. Study overall: Antecedent anti-PD-1, anti-PD-L1 or anti-CTLA-4 therapy was permissible, with about 40% having received some. Partial responses occurred in three patients (one hepatocellular carcinoma, two cutaneous melanoma). Findings and caveats of the study: Expanded peripheral T cells had an undetermined antigen specificity. At doses 0.1 to 3.0 mg/kg, CD4+ and CD8+ clones expanded.

V was shortened by 5 bases and J by 2 bases, with 12 bases between the two germline ends. This CDR3 has 14 amino acids. Germline CDR1 reads LNHDA; CDR2 reads SQIVND (reference sequence). The repertoire was sequenced with immunoSEQ multiplex PCR; TCRdb's copy has only in-frame clones and lacks some. The data contain 99,000 or so clones, 94% of them singletons. This chain connects TRBV19 to TRBJ1-1; no clear D. Sequenced material: CD4+ or CD8+ T cells sorted from blood, taken in a trial of the OX40 agonist ivuxolimab. This receptor was obtained from an adult with an advanced solid tumor such as melanoma, head and neck, liver or kidney cancer. CDR3 region: CASSRSTANTEAFF. CDR3 nucleotides: TGTGCCAGTAGTCGATCGACGGCAAACACTGAAGCTTTCTTT.